These 19 T cell receptor beta chains were all obtained from the same sample, sequenced in a study of vaccination and CD4 T cells after COVID-19. Researchers used the Oncomine TCR Beta short-read assay to sequence DNA from cultured CD4+ T cells. TCRdb redid the calling of the PCR reads with MiXCR, one entry per CDR3 protein. Found here are several thousand distinct CDR3 sequences, about 14% of them singletons; the top ten hold 17%. Which antigens these TCRs recognize remains unknown. Noted treatment: roughly 11-day PBMC culture with coronavirus spike peptide pools or control peptides (ViraFEST assay). Material: CD4+ T cells from blood, cultured in vitro. The receptor set was obtained from a human donor who had recovered from COVID-19.

J is TRBJ2-7 and V is TRBV2, with no clear D. Germline V lookup: CDR1 SNHLY, CDR2 FYNNEI. The CDR3 loop spans 13 amino acids. V lost 7 bases and J 4 bases, leaving 14 bases between the germline ends. CDR3 protein: CASTRTDGYEQYF. The DNA of the CDR3 is TGTGCCAGCACCCGGACGGACGGTTACGAGCAGTACTTC.

By sample share, this clonotype is large. The genes are TRBV27 and TRBJ1-2; D gene ambiguous. CDR3 size: 15 residues. Germline V CDR1 and CDR2: MNHEY, SMNVEV (reference sequence). Deletions cut 2 bases from V and 2 bases from J, with 12 bases between. The CDR3: CASSLKGGGNYGYTF. The CDR3 region has the DNA TGTGCCAGCAGTTTAAAGGGCGGAGGGAACTATGGCTACACCTTC.

In its sample, this clonotype is medium-sized. V usage is TRBV19 and J usage is TRBJ1-5, with D uncertain. With 1 base removed from V and 5 bases from J, the gap between germline ends came to 12 bases. CDR1 is LNHDA, CDR2 SQIVND, per germline (reference sequence). CDR3 size: 15 residues. CDR3 nucleotide sequence: TGTGCCAGTAGTATAGGTAGAGGAGGTCATCAGCCCCAGCATTTT. It specifies CASSIGRGGHQPQHF.

By its share, this clonotype is medium-sized. This chain connects TRBV6-5 to TRBJ1-1; a weak D match, TRBD1 (5 bases). Germline CDR1 reads MNHEY; CDR2 reads SVGAGI. V was trimmed by 0 bases and J by 5 bases, leaving 13 bases between them. The CDR3 length is 15 residues. CDR3 in amino acids: CASSYSLMGGTEAFF. The CDR3, as DNA: TGTGCCAGCAGTTACTCTCTTATGGGGGGAACTGAAGCTTTCTTT.

In its sample, this clonotype was seen once. A much larger clone differs from this one at a single base, so this may be a read error. The CDR3 region is CASRGRGGSPLHF. CDR3 coding DNA: TGTGCCAGCAGGGGGCGGGGAGGTTCACCCCTCCACTTT. V usage is TRBV2 and J usage is TRBJ1-6; TRBD1 is a possible D gene (5 bases). Germline V gene data show CDR1 as SNHLY and CDR2 as FYNNEI. This CDR3 region has 13 residues. Trimming pared 6 bases from V and 9 bases from J, leaving 12 bases between.

This clonotype was observed a handful of times. The V gene is TRBV12-3 or TRBV12-4, the J gene TRBJ2-3; D call uncertain. The CDR3 is 15 residues long. V was shortened by 5 bases and J by 4 bases, with 16 bases between the two germline ends. The CDR3 loop is CASSQDGLSADTQYF. The CDR3 DNA follows: TGTGCCAGCAGTCAGGACGGTCTAAGCGCAGATACGCAGTATTTT.

The chain has TRBV6-1 and TRBJ2-7; TRBD2 agrees at 8 bases. From germline, CDR1 is MNHNS and CDR2 SASEGT. CDR3 size: 14 residues. The V and J ends lost 8 bases and 2 bases, in that order; junction bases with no gene match: 8. In DNA, the CDR3 is TGTGCCAGCCGAACGGGGGGGCCGCCCTACGAGCAGTACTTC. Translation gives CASRTGGPPYEQYF.

V and J are TRBV19 and TRBJ2-1; the D call may be TRBD1 or TRBD2 (6 bases each). The CDR3 consists of 12 residues. Deletions cut 8 bases from V and 9 bases from J, with 14 bases between. Germline CDR1 and CDR2: LNHDA and SQIVND (reference sequence). The CDR3 bases are TGTGCCAGTTTCACGGGGGCTGGTGAGCAGTTCTTC. Its protein is CASFTGAGEQFF. Full variable domain (remainder filled in from reference TRBV19 and TRBJ2-1): DGGITQSPKYLFRKEGQNVTLSCEQNLNHDAMYWYRQDPGQGLRLIYYSQIVNDFQKGDIAEGYSVSREKKESFPLTVTSAQKNPTAFYLCASFTGAGEQFFGPGTRLTVL.

This clonotype was detected only a few times. V is TRBV5-1 and J is TRBJ1-5, with a possible D match to TRBD1 (5 bases). With 4 bases removed from V and 7 bases from J, the gap between germline ends came to 18 bases. The CDR3 runs 15 residues. CDR1 is SGHRS, CDR2 YFSETQ, per germline. CDR3 DNA: TGCGCCAGCAGCCCAGGGTCCTCGGATAGCCAGCCCCAGCATTTT. Translating gives CASSPGSSDSQPQHF.

This CDR3 reads CATSTRQGTDTQYF. CDR3 DNA: TGTGCCACCAGCACACGACAGGGTACAGATACGCAGTATTTT. This chain connects TRBV15 to TRBJ2-3, with 7 bases identical to TRBD1. J gave up 3 bases and V 4 bases, and 4 bases lay outside the gene matches. This CDR3 contains 14 residues. Germline V CDR1 and CDR2: LNHNV, YYDKDF (reference sequence). Drawing the rest from reference TRBV15 and TRBJ2-3, the complete variable domain is DAMVIQNPRYQVTQFGKPVTLSCSQTLNHNVMYWYQQKSSQAPKLLFHYYDKDFNNEADTPDNFQSRRPNTSFCFLDIRSPGLGDTAMYLCATSTRQGTDTQYFGPGTRLTVL.

The V and J genes are TRBV6-1 and TRBJ2-7; unclear D gene. V lost 5 bases and J 3 bases, leaving 14 bases between the germline ends. The CDR3 extends over 14 amino acids. Germline CDR1 MNHNS, CDR2 SASEGT. The CDR3 here is CASSPPGLDYEQYF. CDR3 DNA sequence: TGTGCCAGCAGTCCCCCGGGTCTGGACTACGAGCAGTACTTC.

By sample share, this clonotype is medium-sized (0.01 to 0.1%). This chain connects TRBV27 to TRBJ2-2; D not resolved. CDR3 size: 14 residues. The ends were cut back, 3 bases at V and 2 bases at J, with 7 bases in the middle. CDR1 is MNHEY and CDR2 is SMNVEV in the germline V gene (reference sequence). The CDR3 loop reads CASSLEYNTGELFF. The CDR3 nucleotides are TGTGCCAGCAGTTTGGAGTATAACACCGGGGAGCTGTTTTTT.

The rearrangement links TRBV9 to TRBJ2-5, with a possible D match to TRBD1 (5 bases). Looked up from germline, CDR1 is SGDLS and CDR2 is YYNGEE. CDR3 size: 14 residues. V was shortened by 4 bases and J by 1 base, with 11 bases between the two germline ends. This chain's CDR3 is CASSPLRGQETQYF. Written as DNA, the CDR3 is TGTGCCAGCAGCCCCCTTAGGGGCCAAGAGACCCAGTACTTC.

This clonotype was seen more than once but under ten times. The chain carries TRBV6-5 and TRBJ2-7; a possible D gene is TRBD2 (5 bases). V was shortened by 0 bases and J by 0 bases, with 15 bases between the two germline ends. Germline V gene lookup returns CDR1 MNHEY and CDR2 SVGAGI. This CDR3 has 17 residues. The CDR3 sequence: CASSYSIGLRSSYEQYF. The CDR3 DNA reads as TGTGCCAGCAGTTACTCTATAGGACTGAGAAGCTCCTACGAGCAGTACTTC.

This rearrangement joins TRBV18 to TRBJ2-3; D remains unclear. The ends were cut back, 3 bases at V and 0 bases at J, with 10 bases in the middle. The germline CDR1 and CDR2 sequences are KGHSH and LQKENI. The CDR3 covers 15 residues. CDR3 nucleotide sequence: TGTGCCAGCTCACCCGCCTACCTTAGCACAGATACGCAGTATTTT. This gives the protein CASSPAYLSTDTQYF.

This clonotype appeared a few times. The CDR3 sequence is CASSPGTYEQYF. The CDR3 DNA sequence: TGTGCCAGCTCGCCTGGAACCTACGAGCAGTACTTC. V gene TRBV18 combines with J gene TRBJ2-7; no clear D gene. This CDR3 region has 12 residues. The germline V and J ends were trimmed by 6 bases and 2 bases, with 8 bases remaining between them. Germline CDR1 is KGHSH and CDR2 is LQKENI.

This chain joins TRBV5-6 and TRBJ1-6, with D uncertain. CDR1 is SGHDT and CDR2 is YYEEEE in the germline V gene. Trimming left V 0 bases short and J 10 bases short, with 11 bases between. This CDR3 is 14 amino acids long. The CDR3 DNA follows: TGTGCCAGCAGCTTGGCTGAGATGGGATCACCCCTCCACTTT. Protein sequence: CASSLAEMGSPLHF.

Judged by abundance, this clonotype is large. The V and J genes are TRBV6-5 and TRBJ1-5; D is unclear. The V and J ends lost 2 bases and 4 bases respectively, with 6 bases between them. The germline V gene encodes CDR1 MNHEY and CDR2 SVGAGI. This CDR3 contains 13 residues. CDR3 residues: CASSYQQNQPQHF. The CDR3 DNA reads as TGTGCCAGCAGTTACCAACAGAATCAGCCCCAGCATTTT.

By share, this clonotype counts as medium-sized (0.01 to 0.1%). The chain joins TRBV10-3 to TRBJ1-6; D is possibly TRBD1 (5 bases). Germline lookup yields CDR1 ENHRY and CDR2 SYGVKD. CDR3 length: 13 amino acids. Trimming stripped 11 bases from V and 9 bases from J, with 17 bases between. CDR3 in DNA: TGTGCCGCCCGGCCCCTCGACAGTTCACCCCTCCACTTT. Its translation: CAARPLDSSPLHF.